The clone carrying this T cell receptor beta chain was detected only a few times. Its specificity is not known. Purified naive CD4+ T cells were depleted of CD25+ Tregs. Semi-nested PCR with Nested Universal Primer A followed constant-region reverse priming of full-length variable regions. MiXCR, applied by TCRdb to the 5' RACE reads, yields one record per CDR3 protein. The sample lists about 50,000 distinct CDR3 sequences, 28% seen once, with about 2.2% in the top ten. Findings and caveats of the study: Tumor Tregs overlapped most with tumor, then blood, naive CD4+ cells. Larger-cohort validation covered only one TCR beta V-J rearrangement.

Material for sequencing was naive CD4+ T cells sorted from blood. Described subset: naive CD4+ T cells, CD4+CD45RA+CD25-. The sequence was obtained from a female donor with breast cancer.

The CDR3 sequence is CASSWGRGVISGEQYF. CDR3 in DNA: TGTGCCAGCAGTTGGGGGCGAGGGGTTATAAGTGGCGAGCAGTACTTC. This chain joins TRBV5-6 and TRBJ2-7; weak D call: TRBD1 (6 bases). The CDR3 is 16 residues long. With 5 bases removed from V and 6 bases from J, the gap between germline ends came to 24 bases. Germline values: CDR1 SGHDT, CDR2 YYEEEE.